The 10 T cell receptor beta chains reported below all come from one sample, sequenced in a study of blood T cell repertoires in COVID-19. Profiling relied on immunoSEQ multiplex PCR, and the TCRdb table lists in-frame clones only, not all of them. This table has just over 650,000 clones, 80% to 90% appearing once. The sequencing input was peripheral blood. These receptors were collected from a woman aged 18-29 years with acute or convalescent COVID-19.

The rearrangement links TRBV4-3 to TRBJ2-7; 11 bases agree with TRBD1. This CDR3 is built from 15 residues. V was pared by 1 base and J by 6 bases, with 5 bases of the junction left unmatched. Germline V gene lookup returns CDR1 LGHNA and CDR2 YSLEER. The DNA for the CDR3 is TGCGCCAGCAGCCAAGGAGCCGGGACAGGGGGCGAGCAGTACTTC. Protein: CASSQGAGTGGEQYF.

The chain has TRBV5-1 and TRBJ2-3, with TRBD2 matching 8 bases. The germline V gene encodes CDR1 SGHRS and CDR2 YFSETQ. The CDR3 length is 16 residues. J was trimmed by 0 bases and V by 4 bases; bases with no gene match: 7. The CDR3 sequence is CASSPDSGASTDTQYF. For the CDR3, the DNA is TGCGCCAGCAGCCCGGATAGCGGGGCGAGCACAGATACGCAGTATTTT.

This clone occurred a few times. The chain employs TRBV24-1 and TRBJ1-2; 9 nucleotides agree with TRBD1. V dropped 4 bases and J dropped 7; count of bases not matched to a gene: 6. Germline CDR1 is KGHDR and CDR2 is SFDVKD. There are 14 residues in the CDR3. The CDR3 DNA follows: TGTGCCACCAGTGACCCGGGACAGGGTGGTGGCTACACCTTC. It encodes CATSDPGQGGGYTF.

This chain links TRBV19 with TRBJ1-6, with D tentatively TRBD1 (6 bases). Trimming stripped 5 bases from V and 5 bases from J, with 13 bases between. The CDR3 length is 15 residues. From germline, CDR1 is LNHDA and CDR2 SQIVND (reference sequence). Written as DNA, the CDR3 is TGTGCCAGTAGTTCAGGGGATTGGGATAATTCACCCCTCCACTTT. Its translation: CASSSGDWDNSPLHF.

The chain has TRBV7-2 and TRBJ1-2, with TRBD1 as a possible D gene (5 bases). V was clipped by 5 bases and J by 4 bases, with 17 bases between them. CDR3 length: 15 amino acids. Germline V CDR1 and CDR2: SGHTA, FQGNSA. The DNA of the CDR3 is TGTGCCAGCAGCCCGAGGGATGGAGGGGCCTATGGCTACACCTTC. Residues: CASSPRDGGAYGYTF.

The rearrangement links TRBV27 to TRBJ1-1; no clear D gene. Per the germline V gene, CDR1 is MNHEY and CDR2 is SMNVEV (reference sequence). This CDR3 has 15 amino acids. Trimming pared 3 bases from V and 0 bases from J, leaving 11 bases between. Written as DNA, the CDR3 is TGTGCCAGCAGTTTCTCCAGATCCATGAACACTGAAGCTTTCTTT. It yields the protein CASSFSRSMNTEAFF.

A few counts support this clone. The rearrangement uses TRBV7-9 and TRBJ1-2, with 9 bases matching TRBD1. The germline V gene encodes CDR1 SEHNR and CDR2 FQNEAQ (reference sequence). The CDR3 runs 15 residues. With 7 bases clipped from V and 4 bases from J, the junction kept 10 bases outside the gene matches. CDR3 sequence reads: CASTLRTGEGYGYTF. The CDR3 nucleotides are TGTGCCAGCACCCTACGGACAGGGGAGGGCTATGGCTACACCTTC.

J is TRBJ2-7 and V is TRBV7-2, with D perhaps matching TRBD2 (6 bases). The CDR3 is 16 amino acids. CDR1 is SGHTA and CDR2 is FQGNSA in the germline V gene. V gave up 6 bases and J gave up 3 bases, with 21 bases separating them. The CDR3 reads CASSGGSGKRIYEQYF. CDR3 in DNA: TGTGCCAGCAGTGGGGGGTCAGGGAAAAGAATCTACGAGCAGTACTTC.

The J gene is TRBJ2-7, the V gene TRBV6-1, with D perhaps TRBD2 (7 bases). From germline, CDR1 is MNHNS and CDR2 SASEGT. Trimming removed 2 bases from V and 0 bases from J, with 8 bases in between. The CDR3 sequence is 14 residues long. The CDR3 loop is CASSERGASYEQYF. The CDR3, as DNA: TGTGCCAGCAGTGAACGGGGGGCCTCCTACGAGCAGTACTTC.

As DNA, the CDR3 is TGTGCCAGCTCAGTGACCGGGACATTGAATGAAAAACTGTTTTTT. Its protein is CASSVTGTLNEKLFF. V usage is TRBV18 and J usage is TRBJ1-4; D is perhaps TRBD1 (6 bases). With 5 bases removed from V and 5 bases from J, the gap between germline ends came to 15 bases. The germline V gene encodes CDR1 KGHSH and CDR2 LQKENI. CDR3 length equals 15 residues.